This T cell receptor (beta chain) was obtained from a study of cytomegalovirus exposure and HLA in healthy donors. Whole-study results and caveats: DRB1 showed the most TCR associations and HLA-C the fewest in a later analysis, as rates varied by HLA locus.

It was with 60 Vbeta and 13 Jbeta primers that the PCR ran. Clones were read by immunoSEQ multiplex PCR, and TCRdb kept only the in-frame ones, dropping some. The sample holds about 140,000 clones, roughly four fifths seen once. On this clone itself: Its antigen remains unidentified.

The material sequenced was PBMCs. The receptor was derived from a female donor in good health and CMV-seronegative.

CDR3 sequence: CASSSGLAGPIADTQYF. The CDR3 nucleotides are TGTGCCAGCAGCTCGGGACTAGCGGGGCCTATAGCAGATACGCAGTATTTT. The chain is built from TRBV5-4 and TRBJ2-3, with TRBD2 matching over 13 bases. Germline values: CDR1 SGHNT, CDR2 YYREEE (reference sequence). This CDR3 is built from 17 residues. V shed 3 bases, J shed 4 bases, and the junction held 8 bases outside the gene matches.